This TCR beta chain came from a study of shared clonotypes between healthy human individuals. Study-level results: Several donors held about 5.1% of naive CD4 clonotypes in common. Researchers sampled blood only, noting tissue repertoires likely differ.

Germline CDR1 and CDR2: SQVTM and ANQGSEA. Trimming pared 2 bases from V and 3 bases from J, leaving 14 bases between. CDR3 length equals 14 residues. The naive CD8 fraction comprised CD45RO-negative cells positively selected for CCR7 and excluded terminally differentiated effector memory CD45RA+ cells. Donors, without exception, were Caucasian adults residing in Nashville, Tennessee. As regards this clone: Its antigen is still unknown.

Profiling relied on immunoSEQ multiplex PCR, and the TCRdb table lists in-frame clones only, not all of them. The table lists about 2 million clones, roughly 95% of them singletons, with around 1.2% in the top ten. The rearrangement joins TRBV29-1 to TRBJ2-7, with a possible D match to TRBD2 (6 bases). Sequencing used naive CD8+ T cells sorted from blood. The sequence was obtained from a man aged 18-30 years in good health. CDR3 sequence reads: CSVEPRGENYEQYF. The DNA for the CDR3 is TGCAGCGTTGAACCCCGCGGGGAGAACTACGAGCAGTACTTC.